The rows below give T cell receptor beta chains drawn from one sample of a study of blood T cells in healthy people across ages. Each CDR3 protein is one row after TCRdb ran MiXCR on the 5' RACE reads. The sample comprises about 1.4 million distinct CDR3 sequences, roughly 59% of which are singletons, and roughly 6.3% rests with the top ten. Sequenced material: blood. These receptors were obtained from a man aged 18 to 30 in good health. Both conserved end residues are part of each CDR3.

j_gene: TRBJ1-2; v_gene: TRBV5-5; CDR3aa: CASSLNTGRGYGYTF
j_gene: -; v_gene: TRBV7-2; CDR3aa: CASSLEGANEQYF
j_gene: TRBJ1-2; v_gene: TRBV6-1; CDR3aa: CATSRGTDLYGYTF
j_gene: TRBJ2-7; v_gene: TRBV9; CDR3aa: CASSVVNSPTISYEQYF
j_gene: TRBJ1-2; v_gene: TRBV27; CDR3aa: CASAPGTGVYGYTF
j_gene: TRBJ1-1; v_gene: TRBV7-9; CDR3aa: CASSFRTPANTEAFF
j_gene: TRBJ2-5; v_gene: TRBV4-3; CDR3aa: CASTLGREVGETQYF
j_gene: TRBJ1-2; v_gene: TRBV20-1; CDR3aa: CSAAGAIYGYTF
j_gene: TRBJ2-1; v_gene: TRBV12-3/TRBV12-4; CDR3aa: CASSYRDRGVEQFF
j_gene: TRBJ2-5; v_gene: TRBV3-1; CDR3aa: CASTNRGGGETQYF
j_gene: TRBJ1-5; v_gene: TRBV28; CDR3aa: CASGDYSNQPQHF
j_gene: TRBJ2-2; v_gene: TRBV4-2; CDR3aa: CASSQLTGNTGELFF
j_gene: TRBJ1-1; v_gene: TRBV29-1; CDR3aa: CSAGTGLVGTEAFF
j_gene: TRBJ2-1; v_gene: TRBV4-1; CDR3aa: CASSQEDQGRFF
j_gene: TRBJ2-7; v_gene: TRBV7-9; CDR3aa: CASSGVGRLMEQYF
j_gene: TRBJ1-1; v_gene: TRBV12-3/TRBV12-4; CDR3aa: CASSFRDRAATEAFF
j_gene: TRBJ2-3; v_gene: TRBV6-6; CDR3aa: CASSDLGQGRNTQYF
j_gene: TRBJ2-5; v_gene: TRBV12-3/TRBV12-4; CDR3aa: CASGRAETQYF
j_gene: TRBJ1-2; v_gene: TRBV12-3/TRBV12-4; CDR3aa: CASRRVRDYGYTF
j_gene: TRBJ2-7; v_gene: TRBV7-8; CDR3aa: CARSLDSGDSLYEQYF
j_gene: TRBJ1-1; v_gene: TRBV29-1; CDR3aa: CSVVRGSGTEAFF
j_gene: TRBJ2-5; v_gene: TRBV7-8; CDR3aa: CASSLSTGDGRYEQYF
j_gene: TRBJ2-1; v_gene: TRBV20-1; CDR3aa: CSARDMRLDRANEQFF
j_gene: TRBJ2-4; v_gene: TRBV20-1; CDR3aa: CSARDLTGQYF
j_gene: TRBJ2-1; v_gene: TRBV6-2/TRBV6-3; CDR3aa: CASSYGAGPRVKGINEQFF
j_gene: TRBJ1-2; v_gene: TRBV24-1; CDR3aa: CATSDRDRGRRLEGYTF
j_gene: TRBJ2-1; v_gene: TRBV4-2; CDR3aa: CASSQVQGSYNEQFF
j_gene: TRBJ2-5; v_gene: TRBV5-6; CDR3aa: CASSLGFETQYF
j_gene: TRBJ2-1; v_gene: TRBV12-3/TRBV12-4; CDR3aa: CASSSSGAHNEQFF
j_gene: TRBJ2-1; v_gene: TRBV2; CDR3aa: CASTGDPYNEQFF
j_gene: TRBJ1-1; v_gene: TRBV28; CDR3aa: CASSFWDTEAFF
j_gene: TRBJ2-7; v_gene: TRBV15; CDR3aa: CATSRGRGMSHEQYF
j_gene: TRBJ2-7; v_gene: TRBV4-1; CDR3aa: CASSQYGTPFYEQYF